The clone carrying this T cell receptor (beta chain) was seen at least ten times. What it recognizes is unknown. The data belong to a study of T cell repertoires in cytomegalovirus infection. Whole-study context: Both CMV infection and a matching HLA type were indicated by public TCR beta signatures.

MiXCR, applied by TCRdb to the reads, yields one record per CDR3 protein. Among just under 550,000 distinct CDR3 sequences listed, more than 20% were seen once. This CDR3 has 15 residues. Trimming cost V 4 bases and J 8 bases, with 17 bases left between them. Study observations and caveats: Dominating the ex vivo response were HLA-C-restricted CMV-specific TCR beta clonotypes.

The receptor comes from a human donor in good health (CMV status not recorded). Some clones in this sample may be carry-over from other donors' samples. The gene calls are TRBV12-3 or TRBV12-4 and TRBJ1-4; D not resolved. The sample was PBMCs. CDR3 sequence (DNA): TGTGCCAGCAGTTCGGACTCCCGCGGAGGAGAAAAACTGTTTTTT. As protein: CASSSDSRGGEKLFF.